This T cell receptor beta chain was recorded in a study of blood T cell repertoires in COVID-19. As for the study in general: Collection of acute and convalescent COVID-19 samples took place in the United States, Italy and Spain. Sample material is recorded as cDNA or gDNA derived from T cells, B-cell-depleted T cells, or PBMCs.

The protocol was immunoSEQ multiplex PCR, while the TCRdb copy is restricted to in-frame clones and leaves out a portion. This sample has approximately 190,000 clones, with roughly nine tenths found just once. Participants spanned ages roughly 18 to 90 years and resided in about 24 US areas. Assignments of participants to cohorts depended upon their own reported clinical history. This TCR came from a woman in her thirties or forties in a cohort exposed to, infected with or recovered from COVID-19 (not recorded which). Sequencing used PBMCs or T cells enriched from blood (not recorded which).

The DNA for the CDR3 is TGTGCCAGCAGTTCCCCGGGACAGATAGGTCCAGATACGCAGTATTTT. This encodes CASSSPGQIGPDTQYF. The V gene is TRBV28, the J gene TRBJ2-3; 7 nucleotides align to TRBD1. The CDR3 is 16 residues long. Germline loops: CDR1 MDHEN, CDR2 SYDVKM. J gave up 4 bases and V 4 bases, and 11 bases lay outside the gene matches.